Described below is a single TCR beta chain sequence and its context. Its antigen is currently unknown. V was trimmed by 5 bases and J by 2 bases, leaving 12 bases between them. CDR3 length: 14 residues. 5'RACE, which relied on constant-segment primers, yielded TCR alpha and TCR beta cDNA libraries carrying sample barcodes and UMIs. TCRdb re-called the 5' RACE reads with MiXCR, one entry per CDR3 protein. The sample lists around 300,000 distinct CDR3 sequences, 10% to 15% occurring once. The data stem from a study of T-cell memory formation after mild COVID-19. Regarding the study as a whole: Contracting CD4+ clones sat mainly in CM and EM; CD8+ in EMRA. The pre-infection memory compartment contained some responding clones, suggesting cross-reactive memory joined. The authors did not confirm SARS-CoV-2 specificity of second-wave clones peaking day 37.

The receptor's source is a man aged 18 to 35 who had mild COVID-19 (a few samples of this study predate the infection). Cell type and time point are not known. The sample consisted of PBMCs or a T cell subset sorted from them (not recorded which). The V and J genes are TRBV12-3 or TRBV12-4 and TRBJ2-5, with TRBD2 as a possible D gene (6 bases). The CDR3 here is CASSASSVQETQYF. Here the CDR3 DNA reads TGTGCCAGCAGTGCCTCTAGCGTTCAAGAGACCCAGTACTTC.